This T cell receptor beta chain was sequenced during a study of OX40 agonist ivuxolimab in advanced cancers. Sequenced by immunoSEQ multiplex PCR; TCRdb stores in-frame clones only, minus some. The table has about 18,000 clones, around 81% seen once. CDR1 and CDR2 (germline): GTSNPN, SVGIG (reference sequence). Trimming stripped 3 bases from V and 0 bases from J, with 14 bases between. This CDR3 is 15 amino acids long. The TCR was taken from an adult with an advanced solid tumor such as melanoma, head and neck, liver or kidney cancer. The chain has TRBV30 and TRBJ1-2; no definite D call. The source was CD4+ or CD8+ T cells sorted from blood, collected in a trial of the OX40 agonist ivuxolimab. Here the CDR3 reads CAWSPYPHSNYGYTF. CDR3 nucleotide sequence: TGTGCCTGGAGCCCATATCCTCACTCTAACTATGGCTACACCTTC.